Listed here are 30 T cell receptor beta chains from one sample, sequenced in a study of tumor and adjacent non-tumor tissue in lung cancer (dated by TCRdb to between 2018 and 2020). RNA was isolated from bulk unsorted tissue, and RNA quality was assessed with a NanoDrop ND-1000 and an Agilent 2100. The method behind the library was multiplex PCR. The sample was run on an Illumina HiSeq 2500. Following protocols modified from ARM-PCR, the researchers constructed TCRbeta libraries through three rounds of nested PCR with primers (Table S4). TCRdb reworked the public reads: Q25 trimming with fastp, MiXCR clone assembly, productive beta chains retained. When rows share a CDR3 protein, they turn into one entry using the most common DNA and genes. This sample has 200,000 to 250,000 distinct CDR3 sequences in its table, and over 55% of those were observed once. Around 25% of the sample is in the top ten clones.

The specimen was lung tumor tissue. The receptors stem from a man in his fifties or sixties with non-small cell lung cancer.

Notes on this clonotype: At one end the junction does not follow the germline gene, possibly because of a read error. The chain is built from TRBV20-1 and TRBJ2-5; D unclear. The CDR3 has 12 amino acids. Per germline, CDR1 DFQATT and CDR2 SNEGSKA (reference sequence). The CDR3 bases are TGCAGTGCTAACAGAGGCAAAGAGTCCCAGTACTTC. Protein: CSANRGKESQYF.

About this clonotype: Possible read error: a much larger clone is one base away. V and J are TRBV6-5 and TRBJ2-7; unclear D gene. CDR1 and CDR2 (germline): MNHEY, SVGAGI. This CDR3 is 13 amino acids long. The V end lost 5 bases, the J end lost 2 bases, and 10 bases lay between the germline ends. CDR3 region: CASSQSGPYEQYF. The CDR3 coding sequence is TGTGCCAGCAGTCAATCGGGTCCCTACGAGCAGTACTTC.

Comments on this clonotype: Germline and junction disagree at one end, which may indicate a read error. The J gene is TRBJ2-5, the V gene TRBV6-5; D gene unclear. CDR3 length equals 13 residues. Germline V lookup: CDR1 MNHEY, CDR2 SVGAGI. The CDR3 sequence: CASRRFSQETQYF. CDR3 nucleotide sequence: TGTGCCAGCCGTCGGTTCTCCCAAGAGACCCAATACTTC.

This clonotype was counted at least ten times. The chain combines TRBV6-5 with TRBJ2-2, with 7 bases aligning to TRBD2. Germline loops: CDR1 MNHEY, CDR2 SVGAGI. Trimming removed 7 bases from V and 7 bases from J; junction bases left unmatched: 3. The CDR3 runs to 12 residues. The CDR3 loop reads CASTERGGELFF. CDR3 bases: TGTGCCAGCACGGAGCGGGGCGGGGAGCTGTTTTTT.

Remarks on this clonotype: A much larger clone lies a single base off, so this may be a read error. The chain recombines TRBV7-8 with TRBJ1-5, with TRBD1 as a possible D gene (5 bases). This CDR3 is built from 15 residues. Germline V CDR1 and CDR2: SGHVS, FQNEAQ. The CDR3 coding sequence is TGTGCCAGCAGCTTATCGGGGCAGGCGGCGCAGCACCAGCATTTT. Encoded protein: CASSLSGQAAQHQHF.

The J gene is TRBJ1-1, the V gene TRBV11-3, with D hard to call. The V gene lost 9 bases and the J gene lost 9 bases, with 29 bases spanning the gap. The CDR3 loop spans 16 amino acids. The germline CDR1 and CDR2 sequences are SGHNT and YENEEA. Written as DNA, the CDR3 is TGTGCCAGTAGCGTCCCGGACCAGAATTCCCTGCTGAAAGCTTTCTTT. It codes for CASSVPDQNSLLKAFF.

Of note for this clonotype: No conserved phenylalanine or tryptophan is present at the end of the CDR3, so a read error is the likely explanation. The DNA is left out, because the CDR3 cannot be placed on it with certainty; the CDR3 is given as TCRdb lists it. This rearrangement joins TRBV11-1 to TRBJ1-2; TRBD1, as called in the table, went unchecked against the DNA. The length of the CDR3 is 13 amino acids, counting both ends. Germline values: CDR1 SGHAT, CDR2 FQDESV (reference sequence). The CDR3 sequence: CASSVDRGLWLHL.

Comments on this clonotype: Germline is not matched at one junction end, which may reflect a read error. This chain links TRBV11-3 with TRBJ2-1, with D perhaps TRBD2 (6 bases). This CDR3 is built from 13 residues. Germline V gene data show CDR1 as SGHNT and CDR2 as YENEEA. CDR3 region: CASGFRRGNEQFF. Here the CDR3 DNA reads TGTGCCAGCGGCTTTCGGAGGGGTAATGAGCAATTCTTC.

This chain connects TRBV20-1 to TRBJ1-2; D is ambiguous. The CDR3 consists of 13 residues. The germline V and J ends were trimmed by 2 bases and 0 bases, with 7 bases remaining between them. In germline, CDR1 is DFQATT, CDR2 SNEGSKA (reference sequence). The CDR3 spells CSARKVANYGYTF. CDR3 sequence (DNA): TGCAGTGCTAGAAAAGTAGCTAACTATGGCTACACCTTC.

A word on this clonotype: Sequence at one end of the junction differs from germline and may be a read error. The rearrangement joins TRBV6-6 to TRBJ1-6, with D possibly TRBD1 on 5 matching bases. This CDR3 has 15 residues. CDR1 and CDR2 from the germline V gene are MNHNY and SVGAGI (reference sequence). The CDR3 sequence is CTSSYRTRSNSPLHF. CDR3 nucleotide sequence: TGTACCAGCAGTTACCGGACAAGGTCCAATTCACCCCTCCACTTT.

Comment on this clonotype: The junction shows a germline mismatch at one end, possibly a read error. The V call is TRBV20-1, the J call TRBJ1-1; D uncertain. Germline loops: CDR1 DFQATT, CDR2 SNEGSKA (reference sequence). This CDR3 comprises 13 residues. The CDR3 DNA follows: TGCAGTACTAGTGGAGGGTGGAACACTGAAGCCTTCTTT. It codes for CSTSGGWNTEAFF.

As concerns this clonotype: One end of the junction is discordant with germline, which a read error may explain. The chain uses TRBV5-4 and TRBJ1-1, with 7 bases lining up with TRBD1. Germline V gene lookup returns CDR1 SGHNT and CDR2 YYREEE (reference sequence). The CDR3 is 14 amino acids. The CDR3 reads CVSSTTGVRAEAFF. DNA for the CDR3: TGTGTCAGCAGTACTACAGGGGTGCGTGCTGAAGCTTTCTTT. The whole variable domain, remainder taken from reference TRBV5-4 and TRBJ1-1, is ETGVTQSPTHLIKTRGQQVTLRCSSQSGHNTVSWYQQALGQGPQFIFQYYREEENGRGNFPPRFSGLQFPNYSSELNVNALELDDSALYLCVSSTTGVRAEAFFGQGTRLTVV.

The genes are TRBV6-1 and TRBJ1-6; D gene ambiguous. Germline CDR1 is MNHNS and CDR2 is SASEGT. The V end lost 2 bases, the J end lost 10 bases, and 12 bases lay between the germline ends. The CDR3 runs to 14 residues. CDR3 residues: CASSENDIFSPLHF. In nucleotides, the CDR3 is TGTGCCAGCAGTGAAAATGATATTTTCTCACCCCTCCACTTT.

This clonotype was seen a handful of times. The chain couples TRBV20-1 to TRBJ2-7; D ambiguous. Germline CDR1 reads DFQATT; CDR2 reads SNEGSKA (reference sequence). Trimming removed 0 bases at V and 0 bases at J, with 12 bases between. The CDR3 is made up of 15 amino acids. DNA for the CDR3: TGCAGTGCTAGAGATTTTGACGGGTCCTCCTACGAGCAGTACTTC. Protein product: CSARDFDGSSYEQYF.

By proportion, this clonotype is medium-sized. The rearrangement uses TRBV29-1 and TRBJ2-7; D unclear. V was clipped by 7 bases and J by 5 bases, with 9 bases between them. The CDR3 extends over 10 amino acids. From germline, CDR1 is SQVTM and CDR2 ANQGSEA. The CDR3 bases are TGCAGCGCTCAGGATGACGAGCAGTACTTC. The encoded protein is CSAQDDEQYF.

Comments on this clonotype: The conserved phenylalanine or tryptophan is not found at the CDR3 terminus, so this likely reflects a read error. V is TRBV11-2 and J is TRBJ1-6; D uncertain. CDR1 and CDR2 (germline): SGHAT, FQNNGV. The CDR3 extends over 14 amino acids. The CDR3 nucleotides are TGTTCCAGCAGCTTTTGGGTGGGTAATTCACCCCTCCACTCT. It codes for CSSSFWVGNSPLHS.

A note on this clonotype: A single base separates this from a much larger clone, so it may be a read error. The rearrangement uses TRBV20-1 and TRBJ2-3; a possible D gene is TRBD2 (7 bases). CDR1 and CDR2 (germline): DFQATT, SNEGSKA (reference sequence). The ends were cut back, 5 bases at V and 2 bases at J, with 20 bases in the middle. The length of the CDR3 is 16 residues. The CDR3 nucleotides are TGCAGTGCTTTTCCCCTCTCGGGGGGCTTCACAGATACGCAGTATTTT. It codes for CSAFPLSGGFTDTQYF.

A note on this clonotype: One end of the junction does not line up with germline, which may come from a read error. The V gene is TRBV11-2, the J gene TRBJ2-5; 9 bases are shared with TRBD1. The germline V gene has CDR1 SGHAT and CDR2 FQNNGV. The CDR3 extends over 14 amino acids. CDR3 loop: CASRIGQGRKTEYF. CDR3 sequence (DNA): TGTGCCAGCAGGATCGGACAGGGGCGAAAGACCGAGTACTTC.

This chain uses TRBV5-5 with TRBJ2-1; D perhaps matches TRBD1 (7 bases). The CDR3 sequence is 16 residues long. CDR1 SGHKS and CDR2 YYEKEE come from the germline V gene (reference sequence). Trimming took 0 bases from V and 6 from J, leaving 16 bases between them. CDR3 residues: CASSLGTGGAFNEQFF. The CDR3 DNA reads TGTGCCAGCAGCTTGGGGACAGGAGGGGCCTTCAATGAGCAGTTCTTC. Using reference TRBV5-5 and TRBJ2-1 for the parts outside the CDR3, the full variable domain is DAGVTQSPTHLIKTRGQQVTLRCSPISGHKSVSWYQQVLGQGPQFIFQYYEKEERGRGNFPDRFSARQFPNYSSELNVNALLLGDSALYLCASSLGTGGAFNEQFFGPGTRLTVL.

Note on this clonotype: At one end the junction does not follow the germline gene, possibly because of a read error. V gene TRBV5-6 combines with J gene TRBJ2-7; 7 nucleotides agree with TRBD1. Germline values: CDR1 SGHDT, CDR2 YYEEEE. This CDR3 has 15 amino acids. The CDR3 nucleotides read TGTGCCAGCAGCTGGAACCAGGGGGTCTCCTACGAGCAGTGCTTC. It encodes CASSWNQGVSYEQCF. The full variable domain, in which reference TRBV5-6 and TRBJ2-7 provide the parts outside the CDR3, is DAGVTQSPTHLIKTRGQQVTLRCSPKSGHDTVSWYQQALGQGPQFIFQYYEEEERQRGNFPDRFSGHQFPNYSSELNVNALLLGDSALYLCASSWNQGVSYEQCFGPGTRLTVT.

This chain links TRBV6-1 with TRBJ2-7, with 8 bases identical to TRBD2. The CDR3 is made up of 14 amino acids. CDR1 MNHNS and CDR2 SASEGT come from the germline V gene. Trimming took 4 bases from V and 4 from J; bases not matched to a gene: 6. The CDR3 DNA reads TGTGCCAGCAGTGGGTGGACTAGCAGATACGAGCAGTACTTC. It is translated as CASSGWTSRYEQYF.

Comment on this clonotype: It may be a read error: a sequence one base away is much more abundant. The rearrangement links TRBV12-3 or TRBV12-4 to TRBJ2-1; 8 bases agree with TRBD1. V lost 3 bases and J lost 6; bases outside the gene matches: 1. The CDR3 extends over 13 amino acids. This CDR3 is CASSLTGVNEQFF. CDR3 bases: TGTGCCAGCAGTTTGACAGGGGTCAATGAGCAGTTCTTC.

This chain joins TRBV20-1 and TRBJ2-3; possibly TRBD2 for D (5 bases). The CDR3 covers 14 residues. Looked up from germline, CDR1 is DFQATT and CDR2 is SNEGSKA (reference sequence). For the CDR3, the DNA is TGCAATGGCCGGGCCGAGGGCCCTTCGGGTACGCAGTATTTT. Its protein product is CNGRAEGPSGTQYF.

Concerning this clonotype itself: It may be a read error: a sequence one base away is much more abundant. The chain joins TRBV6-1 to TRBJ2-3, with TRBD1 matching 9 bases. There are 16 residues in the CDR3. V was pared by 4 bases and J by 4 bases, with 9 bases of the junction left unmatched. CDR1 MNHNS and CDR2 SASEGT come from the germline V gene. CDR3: CASSATGGTWSDTQYF. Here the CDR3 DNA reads TGTGCCAGCAGTGCCACAGGGGGCACCTGGTCAGATACGCAGTATTTT.

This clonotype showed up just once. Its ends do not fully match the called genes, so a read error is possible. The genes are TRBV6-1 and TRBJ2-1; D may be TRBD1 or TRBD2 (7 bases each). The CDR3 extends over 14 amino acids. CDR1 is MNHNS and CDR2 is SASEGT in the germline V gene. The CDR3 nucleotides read TGTGCCGGCAGGGGGGACTATTTATACAATGAGCAGTTCTTC. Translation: CAGRGDYLYNEQFF.

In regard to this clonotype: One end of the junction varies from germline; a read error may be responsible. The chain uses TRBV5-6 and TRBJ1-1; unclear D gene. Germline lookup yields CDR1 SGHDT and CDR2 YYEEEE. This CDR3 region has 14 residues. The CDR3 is CAGSLGQLNTEAFF. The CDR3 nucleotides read TGTGCCGGCAGCTTGGGCCAGTTGAACACTGAAGCTTTCTTT.

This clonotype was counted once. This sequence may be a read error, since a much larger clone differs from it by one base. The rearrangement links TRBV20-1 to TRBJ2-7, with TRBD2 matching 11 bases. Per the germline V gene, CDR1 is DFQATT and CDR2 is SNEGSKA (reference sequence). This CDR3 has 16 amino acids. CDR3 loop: CSARVLAGAFSYDQYF. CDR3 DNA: TGCAGTGCTAGAGTACTAGCGGGGGCCTTCTCCTACGATCAGTACTTC.

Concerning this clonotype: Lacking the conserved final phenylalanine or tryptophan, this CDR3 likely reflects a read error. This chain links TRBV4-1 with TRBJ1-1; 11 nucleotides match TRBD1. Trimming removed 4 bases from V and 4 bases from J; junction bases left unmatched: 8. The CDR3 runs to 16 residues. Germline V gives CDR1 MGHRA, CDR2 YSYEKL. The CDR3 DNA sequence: TGCGCCAGCAGCCGTTTATCCGGGACAGGGGGCACTGAAGCTTTCCTC. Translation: CASSRLSGTGGTEAFL.

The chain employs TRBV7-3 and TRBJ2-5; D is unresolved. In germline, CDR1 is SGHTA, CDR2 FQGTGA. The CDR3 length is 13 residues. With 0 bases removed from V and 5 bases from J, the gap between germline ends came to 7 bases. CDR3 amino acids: CASSLTRTETQYF. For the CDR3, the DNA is TGTGCCAGCAGCTTAACGAGGACCGAGACCCAGTACTTC.

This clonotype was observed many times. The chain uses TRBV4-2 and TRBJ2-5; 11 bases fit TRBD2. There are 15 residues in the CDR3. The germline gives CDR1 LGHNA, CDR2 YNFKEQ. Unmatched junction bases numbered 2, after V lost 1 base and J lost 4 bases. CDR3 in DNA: TGTGCCAGCAGCCAAGGCCTAGCGGGGGGAGAGACCCAGTACTTC. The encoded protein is CASSQGLAGGETQYF.